This TCR beta chain was sequenced for a study of low-dose radiotherapy and immunotherapy resistance in tumors. Overall study: Every six weeks patients received intravenous ipilimumab 1 mg/kg, and every two weeks they received intravenous nivolumab 240 mg. Patients took aspirin (300 mg orally, daily) for four cycles beginning at cycle 1 day 1.

Both TCRalpha and TCRbeta chains were reverse transcribed with V-gene-specific primers. With a constant-region primer and a V-primer adapter, TCRs were subjected to approximately 20 PCR cycles of amplification. Via MiXCR, TCRdb re-called the reads, giving one row per CDR3 protein. The table lists over 55,000 distinct CDR3 sequences, around 32% of them singletons. As for time point: before trial treatment. As their treatment, donors received nivolumab, ipilimumab, aspirin, low-dose cyclophosphamide and low-dose radiotherapy. Patients who could take part had advanced solid tumors with no tumor-infiltrating lymphocytes. The CDR3 spans 14 residues. Trimming at V came to 4 bases and at J to 6 bases, leaving 6 bases not matched to a gene. Germline lookup yields CDR1 SGHRS and CDR2 YFSETQ.

This chain uses TRBV5-1 with TRBJ2-2, with 7 bases that match TRBD1. The clonotype originates from a female donor with ovarian cancer. The source was PBMCs, collected before treatment. DNA of the CDR3: TGCGCCAGCAGCCCGGGACAGAATCCCGGGGAGCTGTTTTTT. This codes for CASSPGQNPGELFF.